This is a list of T cell receptor beta chains from one sample in a study of long-term antiretroviral therapy in people with HIV. Profiled with immunoSEQ multiplex PCR; TCRdb holds only in-frame clones, not every one. Seen here are about 43,000 clones, approximately 86% observed once, and the top ten hold 4.5% to 5.5%. Sequencing used unsorted PBMCs, obtained 0.1 years before starting antiretroviral therapy. The source is a woman in her 50s with HIV. CDR3s include the opening cysteine and the closing phenylalanine or tryptophan. The D gene is left open where the match is weak.

>TRBJ1-2|.|TRBV7-2
TGTGCCAGCAGCTTAGAAGCCAGAAACTATGGCTACACCTTC
CASSLEARNYGYTF
>TRBJ2-5|TRBD1|TRBV27
TGTGCCAGCAGTCCCGGGACAGGGGCCGGTAAGACCCAGTACTTC
CASSPGTGAGKTQYF
>TRBJ1-5|.|TRBV6-5
TGTGCCAGCAGTTACAGCCAGTATGCCAATCAGCCCCAGCATTTT
CASSYSQYANQPQHF
>TRBJ1-1|.|TRBV28
TGTGCCAGCAGGTCGGGGGTGACAGGACATGAAGCTTTCTTT
CASRSGVTGHEAFF
>TRBJ1-2|.|TRBV6-6
TGTGCCAGCACAGGGCTGATCTATGGCTACACCTTC
CASTGLIYGYTF
>TRBJ2-5|.|TRBV4-1
TGCGCCAGCAGCCAAGGCAAGGGCGGCCTGTACCAAGAGACCCAGTACTTC
CASSQGKGGLYQETQYF
>TRBJ2-7|.|TRBV5-1
TGCGCCAGCAGCCTCAGGACAGACTCCTACGAGCAGTACTTC
CASSLRTDSYEQYF
>TRBJ1-3|.|TRBV5-8
TGTGCCAGCAGCTCAGGGGCCTTCTCTGGAAACACCATATATTTT
CASSSGAFSGNTIYF
>TRBJ2-3|.|TRBV18
TGTGCCAGCTCACCAAGGGTGGATACGCAGTATTTT
CASSPRVDTQYF
>TRBJ1-2|.|TRBV7-8
TGTGCCAGCAGCTTAGTTGCGGGGGAGGGCTATGGCTACACCTTC
CASSLVAGEGYGYTF